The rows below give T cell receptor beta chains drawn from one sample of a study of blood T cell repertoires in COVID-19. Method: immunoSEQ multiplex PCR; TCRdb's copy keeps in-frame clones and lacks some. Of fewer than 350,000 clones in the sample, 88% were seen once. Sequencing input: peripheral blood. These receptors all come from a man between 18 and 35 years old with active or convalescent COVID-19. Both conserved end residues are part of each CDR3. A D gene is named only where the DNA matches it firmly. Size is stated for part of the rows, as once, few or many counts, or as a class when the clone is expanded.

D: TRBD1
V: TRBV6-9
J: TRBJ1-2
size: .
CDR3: CASSYSGQGDYGYTF
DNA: TGTGCCAGCAGTTATTCGGGACAGGGGGACTATGGCTACACCTTC

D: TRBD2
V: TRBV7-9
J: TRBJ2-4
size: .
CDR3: CASSLAGGAKNIQYF
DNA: TGTGCCAGCAGCTTAGCCGGGGGGGCCAAAAACATTCAGTACTTC

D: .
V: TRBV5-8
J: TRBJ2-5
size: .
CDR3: CASSPWKLGGETQYF
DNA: TGTGCCAGCAGCCCGTGGAAGCTGGGGGGAGAGACCCAGTACTTC

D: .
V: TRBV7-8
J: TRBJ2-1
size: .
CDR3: CASSPPARGNEQFF
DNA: TGTGCCAGCAGCCCACCAGCCCGGGGCAATGAGCAGTTCTTC

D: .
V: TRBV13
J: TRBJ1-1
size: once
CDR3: CASSFEEAFF
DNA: TGTGCCAGCAGCTTCGAGGAGGCTTTCTTT

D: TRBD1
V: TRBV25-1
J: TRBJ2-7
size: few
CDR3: CASSATGDGQYF
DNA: TGTGCCAGCAGTGCGACAGGGGATGGGCAGTACTTC

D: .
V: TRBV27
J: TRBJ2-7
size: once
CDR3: CASSKFDTLTSSYEQYF
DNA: TGTGCCAGCAGTAAATTTGACACCTTGACGAGCTCCTACGAGCAGTACTTC

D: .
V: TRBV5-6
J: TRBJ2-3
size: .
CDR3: CASSLPETDTQYF
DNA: TGTGCCAGCAGCTTGCCGGAGACAGATACGCAGTATTTT

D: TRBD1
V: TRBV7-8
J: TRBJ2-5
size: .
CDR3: CASSLLGQEETQYF
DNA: TGTGCCAGCAGCTTACTGGGACAGGAAGAGACCCAGTACTTC

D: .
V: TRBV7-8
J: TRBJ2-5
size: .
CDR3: CASSHRDSIQETQYF
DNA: TGTGCCAGCAGTCACAGGGATTCGATCCAAGAGACCCAGTACTTC

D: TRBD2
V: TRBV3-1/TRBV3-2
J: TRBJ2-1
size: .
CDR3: CASSQGPSGLGNEQFF
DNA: TGTGCCAGCAGCCAAGGTCCTAGCGGGCTCGGGAATGAGCAGTTCTTC

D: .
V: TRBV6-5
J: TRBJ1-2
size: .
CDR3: CASSPSYSLGGYTF
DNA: TGTGCCAGCAGTCCATCTTACTCGCTGGGCGGCTACACCTTC

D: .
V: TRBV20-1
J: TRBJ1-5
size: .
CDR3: CSASTGSNQPQHF
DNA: TGCAGTGCTAGTACGGGTAGCAATCAGCCCCAGCATTTT

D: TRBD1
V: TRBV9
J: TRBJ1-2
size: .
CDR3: CASRSGTGDYGYTF
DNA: TGTGCCAGCAGGAGCGGGACAGGGGACTATGGCTACACCTTC

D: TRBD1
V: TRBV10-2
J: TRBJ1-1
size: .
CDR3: CASNDRGSEAFF
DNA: TGCGCCAGCAATGACAGGGGTTCTGAAGCTTTCTTT

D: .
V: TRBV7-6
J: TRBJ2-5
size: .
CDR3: CASSSTGGSRETQYF
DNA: TGTGCCAGCAGCTCGACGGGGGGCTCACGGGAGACCCAGTACTTC

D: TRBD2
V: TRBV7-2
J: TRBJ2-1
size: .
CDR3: CASSFSLAGGLINEQFF
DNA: TGTGCCAGCAGCTTCAGTCTAGCGGGGGGGCTTATCAATGAGCAGTTCTTC

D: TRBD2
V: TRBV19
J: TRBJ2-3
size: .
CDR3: CASSTPRSAGDGFRTDTQYF
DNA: TGTGCCAGTAGTACCCCTAGGAGTGCGGGGGACGGATTTCGAACAGATACGCAGTATTTT

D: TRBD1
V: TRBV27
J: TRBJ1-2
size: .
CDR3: CASSPGQGYGYTF
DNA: TGTGCCAGCAGTCCTGGACAGGGGTATGGCTACACCTTC

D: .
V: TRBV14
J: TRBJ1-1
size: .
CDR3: CASSHPSVNTEAFF
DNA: TGTGCCAGCAGCCACCCCAGTGTGAACACTGAAGCTTTCTTT

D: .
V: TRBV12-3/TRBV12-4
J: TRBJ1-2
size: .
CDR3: CASSFRSYGYTF
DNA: TGTGCCAGCAGTTTCAGAAGCTATGGCTACACCTTC

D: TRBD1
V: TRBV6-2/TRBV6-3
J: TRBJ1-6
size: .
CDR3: CASSYRGQGGSPLHF
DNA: TGTGCCAGCAGTTACCGGGGACAGGGGGGTTCACCCCTCCACTTT

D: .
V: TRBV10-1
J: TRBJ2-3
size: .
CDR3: CASSGLRADTQYF
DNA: TGCGCCAGCAGTGGGCTTCGGGCAGATACGCAGTATTTT

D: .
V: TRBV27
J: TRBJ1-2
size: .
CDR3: CASSLGPGSIDYGYTF
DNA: TGTGCCAGCAGTTTAGGGCCAGGAAGTATAGACTATGGCTACACCTTC

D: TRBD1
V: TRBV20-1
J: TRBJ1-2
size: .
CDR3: CSASWRQGIGGYTF
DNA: TGCAGTGCTAGTTGGAGACAGGGGATAGGCGGCTACACCTTC

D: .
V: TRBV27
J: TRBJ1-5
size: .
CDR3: CASSLGQGHQPQHF
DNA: TGTGCCAGCAGTTTGGGGCAGGGTCATCAGCCCCAGCATTTT

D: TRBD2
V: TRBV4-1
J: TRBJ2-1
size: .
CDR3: CASGGGSYNEQFF
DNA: TGCGCCAGCGGGGGGGGCTCCTACAATGAGCAGTTCTTC

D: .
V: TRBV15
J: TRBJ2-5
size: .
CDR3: CATSRPLGSLGAGTQYF
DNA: TGTGCCACCAGCAGACCCCTGGGCAGTCTCGGTGCAGGGACCCAGTACTTC

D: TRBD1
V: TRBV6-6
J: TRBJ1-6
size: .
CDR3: CASSYLRTGDRSPLHF
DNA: TGTGCCAGCAGTTATCTCCGGACAGGGGACCGATCACCCCTCCACTTT

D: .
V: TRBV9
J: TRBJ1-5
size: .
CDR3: CASSTYSGSQPQHF
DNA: TGTGCCAGCAGCACCTACAGTGGCTCTCAGCCCCAGCATTTT

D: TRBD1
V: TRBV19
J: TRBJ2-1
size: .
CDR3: CASSSRQGSYNEQFF
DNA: TGTGCCAGTAGTTCCCGACAGGGTTCCTACAATGAGCAGTTCTTC

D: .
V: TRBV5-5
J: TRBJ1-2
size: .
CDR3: CASSLDFSVLRGYTF
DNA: TGTGCCAGCAGCTTGGATTTTTCGGTACTGAGGGGCTACACCTTC

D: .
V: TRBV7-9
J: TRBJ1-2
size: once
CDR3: CASSLNEQEGIYGYTF
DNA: TGTGCCAGCAGCTTAAACGAACAGGAAGGTATATATGGCTACACCTTC

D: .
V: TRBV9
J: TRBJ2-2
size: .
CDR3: CASSVVTGDTGELFF
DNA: TGTGCCAGCAGCGTAGTTACAGGAGACACCGGGGAGCTGTTTTTT

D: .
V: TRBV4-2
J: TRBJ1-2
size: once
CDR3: CASSQSFTQGSGYTF
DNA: TGTGCCAGCAGCCAATCTTTTACACAGGGTTCTGGCTACACCTTC

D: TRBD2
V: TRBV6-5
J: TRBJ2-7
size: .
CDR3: CASPIEGLASDEQYF
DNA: TGTGCCTCCCCAATAGAAGGACTAGCTAGCGACGAGCAGTACTTC

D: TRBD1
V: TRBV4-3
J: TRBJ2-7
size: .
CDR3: CASSPQRGGSAYEQYF
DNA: TGCGCCAGCAGCCCGCAGAGAGGGGGCTCGGCCTACGAGCAGTACTTC

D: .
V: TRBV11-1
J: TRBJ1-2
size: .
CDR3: CATSAGAYGYTF
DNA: TGTGCCACGTCGGCAGGGGCCTATGGCTACACCTTC

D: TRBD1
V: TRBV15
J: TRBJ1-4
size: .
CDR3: CATSGTVATNEKLFF
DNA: TGTGCCACTTCCGGGACAGTTGCAACTAATGAAAAACTGTTTTTT

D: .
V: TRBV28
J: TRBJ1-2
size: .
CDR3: CASSSGERNYGYTF
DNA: TGTGCCAGCAGTTCCGGGGAACGGAACTATGGCTACACCTTC

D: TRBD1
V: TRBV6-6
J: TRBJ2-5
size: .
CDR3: CASSFLQGGKETQYF
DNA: TGTGCCAGCAGTTTCCTACAGGGGGGTAAAGAGACCCAGTACTTC

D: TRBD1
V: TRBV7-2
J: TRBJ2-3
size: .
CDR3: CASSLKGGRGLDTQYF
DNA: TGTGCCAGCAGCTTAAAGGGGGGCAGGGGGCTAGATACGCAGTATTTT

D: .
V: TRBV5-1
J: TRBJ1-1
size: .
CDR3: CASISAGEAFF
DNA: TGCGCCAGCATTTCCGCGGGGGAAGCTTTCTTT

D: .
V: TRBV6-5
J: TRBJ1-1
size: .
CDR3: CASRAGTTNTEAFF
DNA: TGTGCCAGCAGGGCCGGGACAACAAACACTGAAGCTTTCTTT

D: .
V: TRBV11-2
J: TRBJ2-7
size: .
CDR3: CASSLPITGRGRFEQYF
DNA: TGTGCCAGCAGCTTACCCATCACCGGCAGGGGGAGGTTCGAGCAGTACTTC

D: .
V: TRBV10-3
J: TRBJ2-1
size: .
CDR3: CAISESAYNEQFF
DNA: TGTGCCATCAGTGAGTCCGCCTACAATGAGCAGTTCTTC

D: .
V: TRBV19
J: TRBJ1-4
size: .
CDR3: CASSYPSDSLNEKLFF
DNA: TGTGCCAGTAGTTATCCCAGTGACAGCCTTAATGAAAAACTGTTTTTT

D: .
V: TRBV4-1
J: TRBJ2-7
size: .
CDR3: CASSHTGTMDFYEQYF
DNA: TGCGCCAGCAGCCATACCGGGACAATGGACTTCTACGAGCAGTACTTC

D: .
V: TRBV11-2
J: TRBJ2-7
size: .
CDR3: CASSAGEYYEQYF
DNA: TGTGCCAGCAGTGCCGGGGAGTACTACGAGCAGTACTTC

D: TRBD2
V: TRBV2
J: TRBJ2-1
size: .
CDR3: CASVSGEGNEQFF
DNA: TGTGCCAGTGTTAGCGGGGAGGGGAATGAGCAGTTCTTC

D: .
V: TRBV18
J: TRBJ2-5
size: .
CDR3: CASSPRFEPGETQYF
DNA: TGTGCCAGCTCACCACGGTTCGAGCCGGGGGAGACCCAGTACTTC

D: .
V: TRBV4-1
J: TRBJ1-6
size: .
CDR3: CASSQAGQPYSPLHF
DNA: TGCGCCAGCAGCCAAGCAGGACAGCCTTATTCACCCCTCCACTTT

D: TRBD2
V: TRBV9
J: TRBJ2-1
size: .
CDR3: CASSSGSASGPYNEQFF
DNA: TGTGCCAGCAGCTCTGGGTCGGCTAGCGGACCCTACAATGAGCAGTTCTTC

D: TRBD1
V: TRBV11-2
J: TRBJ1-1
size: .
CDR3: CASSIGQGWTEAFF
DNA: TGTGCCAGCAGCATAGGACAGGGGTGGACTGAAGCTTTCTTT

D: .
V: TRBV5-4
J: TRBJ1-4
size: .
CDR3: CASSLAGGEKLFF
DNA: TGTGCCAGCAGCCTCGCAGGAGGCGAAAAACTGTTTTTT

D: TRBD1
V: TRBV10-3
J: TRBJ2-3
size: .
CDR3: CAISQQGAPTDTQYF
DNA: TGTGCCATCAGCCAACAGGGGGCCCCCACAGATACGCAGTATTTT

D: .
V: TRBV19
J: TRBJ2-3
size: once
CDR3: CASSIPLGLRDTDTQYF
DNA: TGTGCCAGTAGTATCCCCCTGGGACTGAGAGACACAGATACGCAGTATTTT

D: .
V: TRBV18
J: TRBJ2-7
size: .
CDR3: CASSPSAYEQYF
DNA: TGTGCCAGCTCACCCTCAGCGTACGAGCAGTACTTC

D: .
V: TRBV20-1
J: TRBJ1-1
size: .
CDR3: CSAQVGPEAFF
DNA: TGCAGTGCCCAGGTCGGTCCTGAAGCTTTCTTT